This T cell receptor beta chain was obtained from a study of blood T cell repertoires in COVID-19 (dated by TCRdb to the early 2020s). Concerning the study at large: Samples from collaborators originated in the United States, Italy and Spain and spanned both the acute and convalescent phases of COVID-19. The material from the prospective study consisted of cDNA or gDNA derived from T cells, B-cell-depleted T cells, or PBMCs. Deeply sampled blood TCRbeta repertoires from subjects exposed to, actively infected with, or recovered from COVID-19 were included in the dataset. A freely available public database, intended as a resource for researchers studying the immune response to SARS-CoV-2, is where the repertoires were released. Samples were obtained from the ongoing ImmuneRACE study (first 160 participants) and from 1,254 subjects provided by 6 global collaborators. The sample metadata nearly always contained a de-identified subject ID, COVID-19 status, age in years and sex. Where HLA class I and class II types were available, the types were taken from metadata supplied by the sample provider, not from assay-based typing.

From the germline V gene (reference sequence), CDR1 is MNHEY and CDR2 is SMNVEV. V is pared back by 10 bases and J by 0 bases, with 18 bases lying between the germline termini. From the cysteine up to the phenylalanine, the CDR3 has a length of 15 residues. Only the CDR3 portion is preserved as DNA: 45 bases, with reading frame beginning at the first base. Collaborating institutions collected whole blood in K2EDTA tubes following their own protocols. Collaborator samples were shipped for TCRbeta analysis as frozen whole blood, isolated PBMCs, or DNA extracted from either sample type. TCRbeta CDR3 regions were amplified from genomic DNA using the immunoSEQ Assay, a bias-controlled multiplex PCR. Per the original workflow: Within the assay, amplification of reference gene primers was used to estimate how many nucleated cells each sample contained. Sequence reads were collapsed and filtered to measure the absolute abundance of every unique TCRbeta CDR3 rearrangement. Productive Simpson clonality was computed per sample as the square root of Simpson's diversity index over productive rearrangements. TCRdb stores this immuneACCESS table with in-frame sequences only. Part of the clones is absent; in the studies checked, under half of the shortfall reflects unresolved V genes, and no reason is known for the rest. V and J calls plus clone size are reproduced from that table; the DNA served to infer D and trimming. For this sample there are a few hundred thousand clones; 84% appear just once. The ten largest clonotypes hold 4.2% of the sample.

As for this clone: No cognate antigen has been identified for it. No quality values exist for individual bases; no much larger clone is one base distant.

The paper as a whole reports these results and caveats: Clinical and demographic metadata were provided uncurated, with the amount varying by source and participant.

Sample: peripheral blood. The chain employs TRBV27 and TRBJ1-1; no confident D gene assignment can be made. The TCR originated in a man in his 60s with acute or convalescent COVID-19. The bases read TGTGCCACCTCATCGCGGGGTTTAATGAACACTGAAGCTTTCTTT. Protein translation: CATSSRGLMNTEAFF.